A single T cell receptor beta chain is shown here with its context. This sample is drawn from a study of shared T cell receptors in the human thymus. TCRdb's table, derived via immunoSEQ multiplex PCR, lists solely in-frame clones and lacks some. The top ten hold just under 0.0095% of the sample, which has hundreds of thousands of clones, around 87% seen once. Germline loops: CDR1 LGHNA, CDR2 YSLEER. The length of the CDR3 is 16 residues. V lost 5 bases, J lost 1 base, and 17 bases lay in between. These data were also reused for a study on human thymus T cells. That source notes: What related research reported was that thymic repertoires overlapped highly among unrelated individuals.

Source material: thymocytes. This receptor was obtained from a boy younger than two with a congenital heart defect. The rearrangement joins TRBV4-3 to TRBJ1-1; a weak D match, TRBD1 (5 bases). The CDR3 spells CASSSGFGGRNTEAFF. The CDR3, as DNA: TGCGCCAGCAGCTCCGGGTTCGGGGGACGGAACACTGAAGCTTTCTTT.